The 24 T cell receptor beta chains listed next were all sequenced from one sample in a study of vaccination and CD4 T cells after COVID-19. The treatment denotes: roughly 11-day PBMC culture with coronavirus spike peptide pools or control peptides (ViraFEST assay). An Oncomine TCR Beta short-read assay was used to sequence the DNA from cultured CD4+ T cells. TCRdb processed the PCR reads anew with MiXCR; each CDR3 protein has one entry. The sample consists of roughly 15,000 distinct CDR3 sequences, approximately 70% of them appearing once. Their antigens are not known. Source material: CD4+ T cells from blood, cultured in vitro. The receptors derive from a human donor who had recovered from COVID-19.

The chain links TRBV15 to TRBJ1-4, with 9 bases lining up with TRBD1. The V gene end was trimmed by 1 base and the J gene end by 6 bases; junction bases not matched to a gene: 3. Germline V gene sequence: CDR1 LNHNV, CDR2 YYDKDF (reference sequence). This CDR3 is built from 15 residues. The CDR3 here is CATSRATGGYEKLFF. CDR3 DNA sequence: TGTGCCACCAGCAGAGCGACAGGGGGTTATGAAAAACTGTTTTTT.

The chain recombines TRBV20-1 with TRBJ1-5; no reliable D call. The CDR3 covers 14 residues. The germline V gene encodes CDR1 DFQATT and CDR2 SNEGSKA (reference sequence). Trimming pared 0 bases from V and 4 bases from J, leaving 10 bases between. The CDR3 bases are TGCAGTGCTAGAGATTCGGCATTGAATCAGCCCCAGCATTTT. This translates into CSARDSALNQPQHF.

The chain employs TRBV30 and TRBJ1-2, with D tentatively TRBD1 (6 bases). With 0 bases removed from V and 3 bases from J, the gap between germline ends came to 8 bases. Germline assignment: CDR1 GTSNPN and CDR2 SVGIG (reference sequence). CDR3 length: 13 amino acids. The chain's CDR3 is CAWSVQGYYGYTF. CDR3 nucleotide sequence: TGTGCCTGGAGTGTACAGGGCTACTATGGCTACACCTTC.

The chain links TRBV5-4 to TRBJ2-3; 7 positions agree with TRBD2. Per germline, CDR1 SGHNT and CDR2 YYREEE (reference sequence). The CDR3 runs to 13 residues. Trimming at V came to 3 bases and at J to 6 bases, leaving 4 bases not matched to a gene. The CDR3 bases are TGTGCCAGCAGCTCGCAAGCGGGGGATACGCAGTATTTT. Protein product: CASSSQAGDTQYF.

The rearrangement joins TRBV19 to TRBJ2-7, with 7 bases fitting TRBD2. The germline V gene encodes CDR1 LNHDA and CDR2 SQIVND (reference sequence). The CDR3 consists of 13 residues. J gave up 4 bases and V 2 bases, and 2 bases lay outside the gene matches. CDR3 in DNA: TGTGCCAGTAGTATACGGGGAGGGTACGAGCAGTACTTC. It specifies CASSIRGGYEQYF.

The chain recombines TRBV6-1 with TRBJ2-6; 9 nucleotides align to TRBD1. There are 18 residues in the CDR3. V gave up 6 bases and J gave up 4 bases; unmatched junction bases: 13. Per germline, CDR1 MNHNS and CDR2 SASEGT. The CDR3 loop is CASSPDRGWLSGANVLTF. The CDR3 DNA reads as TGTGCCAGCAGCCCCGACAGGGGGTGGTTGTCGGGGGCCAACGTCCTGACTTTC.

The chain uses TRBV6-1 and TRBJ1-5; no firm D call. This CDR3 is built from 13 residues. V was clipped by 0 bases and J by 5 bases, with 5 bases between them. Germline V gene lookup returns CDR1 MNHNS and CDR2 SASEGT. Here the CDR3 reads CASSEAQYQPQHF. In DNA form, the CDR3 reads TGTGCCAGCAGTGAAGCGCAGTATCAGCCCCAGCATTTT.

This sequence joins TRBV6-2 or TRBV6-3 and TRBJ2-4; D gene uncertain. The CDR3 is made up of 12 amino acids. The V gene lost 4 bases and the J gene lost 8 bases, with 9 bases spanning the gap. The germline CDR1 and CDR2 sequences are MNHEY and SVGEGT. In nucleotides, the CDR3 is TGTGCCAGCAGTTTCGCGCGCCACATTCAGTACTTC. Translating it yields CASSFARHIQYF.

This clonotype was recorded only once. The chain carries TRBV20-1 and TRBJ2-5; D is possibly TRBD2 (5 bases). Per germline, CDR1 DFQATT and CDR2 SNEGSKA (reference sequence). Trimming removed 6 bases at V and 8 bases at J, with 25 bases between. CDR3 length: 15 amino acids. CDR3 sequence: CSATPGLVSKRTQYF. Written as DNA, the CDR3 is TGCAGTGCGACACCCGGACTCGTATCCAAGAGAACCCAGTACTTC.

V gene TRBV5-1 combines with J gene TRBJ2-7; maybe TRBD1 (7 bases). The CDR3 runs 14 residues. In germline, CDR1 is SGHRS, CDR2 YFSETQ. V was trimmed by 4 bases and J by 6 bases, leaving 17 bases between them. The CDR3 DNA reads TGCGCCAGCAGCCTTGGAGGGGGCCCCCTCGAGCAGTACTTC. Translation: CASSLGGGPLEQYF.

The chain carries TRBV12-3 or TRBV12-4 and TRBJ1-6; 8 bases line up with TRBD1. V was clipped by 6 bases and J by 6 bases; unmatched bases: 4. The CDR3 is 14 amino acids. The CDR3, as DNA: TGTGCCAGCAGCACGACAGGGGTTAATTCACCCCTCCACTTT. Protein: CASSTTGVNSPLHF.

The chain joins TRBV27 to TRBJ2-2, with 9 bases aligning to TRBD1. Germline V CDR1 and CDR2: MNHEY, SMNVEV (reference sequence). CDR3 size: 15 residues. Losses at the gene ends were 5 bases for V and 3 bases for J; bases not matched to a gene: 4. CDR3 bases: TGTGCCAGCAGTCCCGGGACAGGGTACACCGGGGAGCTGTTTTTT. It translates to CASSPGTGYTGELFF.

CDR3 region: CSASSTLAGGGNEQFF. The CDR3 DNA reads as TGCAGTGCTAGTTCTACTCTAGCGGGGGGGGGCAATGAGCAGTTCTTC. V gene TRBV20-1 combines with J gene TRBJ2-1; 12 bases agree with TRBD2. The CDR3 has 16 amino acids. V trimming: 3 bases; J trimming: 6 bases; junction bases outside the gene matches: 9. Per germline, CDR1 DFQATT and CDR2 SNEGSKA (reference sequence).

V gene TRBV20-1 combines with J gene TRBJ1-2; D call uncertain. The CDR3 length is 14 residues. Trimming removed 3 bases at V and 3 bases at J, with 14 bases between. The germline gives CDR1 DFQATT, CDR2 SNEGSKA (reference sequence). For the CDR3, the DNA is TGCAGTGCTAGGGGAGGGCAGCTCCACTATGGCTACACCTTC. This encodes CSARGGQLHYGYTF.

V gene TRBV20-1 combines with J gene TRBJ2-2; 10 positions agree with TRBD2. This CDR3 region has 14 residues. V shed 2 bases and J 7 bases; nucleotides not matched to a gene: 4. Per the germline V gene, CDR1 is DFQATT and CDR2 is SNEGSKA (reference sequence). The CDR3 here is CSARLAGDSGELFF. DNA for the CDR3: TGCAGTGCTAGACTAGCGGGAGATAGCGGGGAGCTGTTTTTT.

This chain connects TRBV5-4 to TRBJ1-6; 9 bases line up with TRBD1. CDR1 is SGHNT, CDR2 YYREEE, per germline (reference sequence). The CDR3 length is 15 residues. V trimming: 4 bases; J trimming: 7 bases; junction bases outside the gene matches: 6. The CDR3: CASSRNRGLNSPLHF. For the CDR3, the DNA is TGTGCCAGCAGCCGAAACAGGGGGCTCAATTCACCCCTCCACTTT.

The V and J genes are TRBV18 and TRBJ1-6; maybe TRBD1 (6 bases). V was pared by 3 bases and J by 6 bases, with 12 bases between. This CDR3 contains 15 residues. CDR1 and CDR2 (germline): KGHSH, LQKENI. The DNA for the CDR3 is TGTGCCAGCTCACCCAGATTGGACAGTAATTCACCCCTCCACTTT. Translated: CASSPRLDSNSPLHF.

V usage is TRBV19 and J usage is TRBJ2-5; TRBD2 is a possible D gene (6 bases). The germline CDR1 and CDR2 sequences are LNHDA and SQIVND (reference sequence). The V gene lost 4 bases and the J gene lost 2 bases, with 8 bases spanning the gap. There are 13 residues in the CDR3. DNA for the CDR3: TGTGCCAGTAGTAGAGGACTACAAGAGACCCAGTACTTC. It is translated as CASSRGLQETQYF.

The table lists this clonotype with a few counts. The chain combines TRBV7-2 with TRBJ2-7; D is undetermined. The germline V gene encodes CDR1 SGHTA and CDR2 FQGNSA. The CDR3 is made up of 13 amino acids. V dropped 5 bases and J dropped 5 bases, with 13 bases sitting between them. The CDR3 protein is CASSRSSPHEQYF. For the CDR3, the DNA is TGTGCCAGCAGCCGTAGTAGTCCCCACGAGCAGTACTTC.

This chain links TRBV20-1 with TRBJ1-2; 11 nucleotides agree with TRBD1. CDR1 is DFQATT, CDR2 SNEGSKA, per germline (reference sequence). The CDR3 contains 16 residues. After removal of 2 bases from V and 4 bases from J, the junction contained 9 bases not matched to a gene. The CDR3 DNA is TGCAGTGCTAGACCTTTCTCCGGGACAGGGGGCTATGGCTACACCTTC. It yields the protein CSARPFSGTGGYGYTF.

This clonotype was seen a single time. The V call is TRBV30, the J call TRBJ2-4; D call uncertain. CDR1 and CDR2 from the germline V gene are GTSNPN and SVGIG (reference sequence). This CDR3 is built from 14 residues. Trimming shortened V by 2 bases and J by 0 bases, and 8 bases separated the two germline ends. The CDR3 region has the DNA TGTGCCTGGAGTCAACCTCTAGCCAAAAACATTCAGTACTTC. This encodes CAWSQPLAKNIQYF.

In DNA form, the CDR3 reads TGTGCCAGATCCAGGGAACATAATTCACCCCTCCACTTT. This codes for CARSREHNSPLHF. This chain links TRBV6-1 with TRBJ1-6; perhaps TRBD1 as D (5 bases). Trimming removed 9 bases from V and 5 bases from J, with 11 bases in between. The CDR3 sequence is 13 residues long. CDR1 and CDR2 (germline): MNHNS, SASEGT.

This chain links TRBV19 with TRBJ2-7; possible D gene TRBD1, 5 bases. The V end was cut by 1 base, the J end by 4 bases, with 20 bases between. The CDR3 loop spans 17 amino acids. Germline assignment: CDR1 LNHDA and CDR2 SQIVND (reference sequence). As DNA, the CDR3 is TGTGCCAGTAGTATAGGCGGCAGGGAAAGAGGATTTTACGAGCAGTACTTC. This encodes CASSIGGRERGFYEQYF.

The V and J genes are TRBV20-1 and TRBJ2-6, with 7 nucleotides matching TRBD1. The CDR3 extends over 15 amino acids. The germline V gene has CDR1 DFQATT and CDR2 SNEGSKA (reference sequence). Trimming at V came to 1 base and at J to 3 bases, leaving 3 bases not matched to a gene. CDR3 amino acids: CSARAQGVGANVLTF. In DNA, the CDR3 is TGCAGTGCTAGAGCTCAGGGGGTTGGGGCCAACGTCCTGACTTTC.